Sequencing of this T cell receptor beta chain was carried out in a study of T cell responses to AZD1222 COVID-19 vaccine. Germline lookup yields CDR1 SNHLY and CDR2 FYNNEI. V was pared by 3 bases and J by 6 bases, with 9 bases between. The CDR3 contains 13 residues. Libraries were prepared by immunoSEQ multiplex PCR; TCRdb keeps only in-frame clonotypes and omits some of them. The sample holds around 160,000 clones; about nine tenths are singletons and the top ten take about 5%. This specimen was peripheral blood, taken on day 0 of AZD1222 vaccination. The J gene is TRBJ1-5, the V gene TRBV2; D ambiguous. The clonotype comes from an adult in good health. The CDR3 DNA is TGTGCCAGCAGTGACCAAGGTGGTCAGCCCCAGCATTTT. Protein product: CASSDQGGQPQHF.